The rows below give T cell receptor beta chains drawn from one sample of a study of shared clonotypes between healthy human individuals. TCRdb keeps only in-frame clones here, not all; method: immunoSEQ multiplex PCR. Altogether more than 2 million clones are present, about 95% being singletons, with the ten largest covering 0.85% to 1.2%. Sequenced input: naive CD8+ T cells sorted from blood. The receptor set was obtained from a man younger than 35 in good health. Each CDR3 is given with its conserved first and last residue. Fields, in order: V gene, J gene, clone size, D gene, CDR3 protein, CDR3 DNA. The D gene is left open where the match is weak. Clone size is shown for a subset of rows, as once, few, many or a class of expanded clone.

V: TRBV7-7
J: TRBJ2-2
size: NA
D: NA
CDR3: CASSLGSPGELFF
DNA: TGTGCTAGCAGCTTGGGGTCCCCCGGGGAGCTGTTTTTT

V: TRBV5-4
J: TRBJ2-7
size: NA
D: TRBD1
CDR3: CASSFGTGEEQYF
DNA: TGTGCCAGCAGCTTTGGGACAGGAGAGGAGCAGTACTTC

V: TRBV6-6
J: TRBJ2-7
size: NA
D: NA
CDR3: CASSPLEDWGEQYF
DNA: TGTGCCAGCAGTCCCCTTGAGGATTGGGGGGAGCAGTACTTC

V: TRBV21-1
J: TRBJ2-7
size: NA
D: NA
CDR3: CASSSRQGVYEQYF
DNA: TGTGCCAGCAGCTCCAGGCAGGGGGTCTACGAGCAGTACTTC

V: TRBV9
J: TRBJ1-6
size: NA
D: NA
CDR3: CASSVAGGGNSPLHF
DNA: TGTGCCAGCAGCGTAGCCGGAGGGGGGAATTCACCCCTCCACTTT

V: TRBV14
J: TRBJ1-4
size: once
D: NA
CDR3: CASSQDLTSPGNPNEKLFF
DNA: TGTGCCAGCAGCCAAGATCTTACTTCCCCAGGGAACCCTAATGAAAAACTGTTTTTT

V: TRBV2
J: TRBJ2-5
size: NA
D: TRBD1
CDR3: CASSEYRGKTQYF
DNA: TGTGCCAGCAGCGAATACAGGGGAAAGACCCAGTACTTC

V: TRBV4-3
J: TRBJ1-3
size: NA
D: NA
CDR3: CASSQDHSGSGNTIYF
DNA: TGCGCCAGCAGCCAAGATCATTCAGGGTCTGGAAACACCATATATTTT

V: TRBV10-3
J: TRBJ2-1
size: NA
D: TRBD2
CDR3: CAISEGWEGQFF
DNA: TGTGCCATCAGTGAAGGGTGGGAGGGGCAGTTCTTC

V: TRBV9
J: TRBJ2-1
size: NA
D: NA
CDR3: CASSVGAAEQFF
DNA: TGTGCCAGCAGCGTTGGGGCCGCCGAGCAGTTCTTC

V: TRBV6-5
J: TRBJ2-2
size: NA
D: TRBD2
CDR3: CASSGGLAGTGELFF
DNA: TGTGCCAGCAGTGGCGGACTAGCGGGCACCGGGGAGCTGTTTTTT

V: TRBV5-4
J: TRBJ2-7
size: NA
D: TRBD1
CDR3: CASSLALGDRGNF
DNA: TGTGCCAGCAGCTTGGCCCTGGGGGACAGGGGGAACTTC

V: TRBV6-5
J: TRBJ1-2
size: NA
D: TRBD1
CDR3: CASSYSNTGDGYTF
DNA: TGTGCCAGCAGTTACTCGAACACAGGGGATGGCTACACCTTC

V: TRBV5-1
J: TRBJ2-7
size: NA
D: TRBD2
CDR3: CASSLVVAGPSEQYF
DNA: TGCGCCAGCAGCTTGGTAGTAGCGGGCCCTAGCGAGCAGTACTTC

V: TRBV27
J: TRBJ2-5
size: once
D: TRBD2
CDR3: CASSSGGRAMETQYF
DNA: TGTGCCAGCAGTTCTGGCGGGAGGGCCATGGAGACCCAGTACTTC

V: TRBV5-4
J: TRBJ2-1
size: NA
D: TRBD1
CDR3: CASSWGQIDEQFF
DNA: TGTGCCAGCAGCTGGGGACAGATCGATGAGCAGTTCTTC

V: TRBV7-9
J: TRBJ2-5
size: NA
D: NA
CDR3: CASSLVASEVETQYF
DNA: TGTGCCAGCAGCTTAGTAGCTAGCGAGGTGGAGACCCAGTACTTC

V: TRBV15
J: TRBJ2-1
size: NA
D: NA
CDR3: CATSPTTNHEFF
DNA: TGTGCCACCAGCCCCACGACAAATCATGAGTTCTTC

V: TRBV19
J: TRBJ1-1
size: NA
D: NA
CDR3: CASSTTDGGDTEAFF
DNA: TGTGCCAGTAGTACGACAGACGGGGGAGACACTGAAGCTTTCTTT

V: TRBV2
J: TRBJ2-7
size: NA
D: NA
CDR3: CASRDLAYEQYF
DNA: TGTGCCAGCAGGGACCTAGCCTACGAGCAGTACTTC

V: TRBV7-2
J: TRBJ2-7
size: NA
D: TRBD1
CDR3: CASSLTAWTGGNSYEQYF
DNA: TGTGCCAGCAGCCTCACAGCGTGGACAGGGGGCAATTCCTACGAGCAGTACTTC

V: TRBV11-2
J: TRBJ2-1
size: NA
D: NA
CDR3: CASSRPYNEQFF
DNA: TGTGCCAGCAGCCGACCTTACAATGAGCAGTTCTTC

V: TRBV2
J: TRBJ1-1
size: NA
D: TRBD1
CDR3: CASGQGAQPEAFF
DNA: TGTGCCAGCGGGCAGGGGGCGCAACCTGAAGCTTTCTTT

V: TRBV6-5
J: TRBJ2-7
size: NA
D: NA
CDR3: CASRSGGGYEQYF
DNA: TGTGCCAGCAGGTCCGGTGGGGGCTACGAGCAGTACTTC

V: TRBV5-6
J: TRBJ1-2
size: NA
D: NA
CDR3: CASSAGFLNYGYTF
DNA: TGTGCCAGCAGCGCGGGATTTCTTAACTATGGCTACACCTTC

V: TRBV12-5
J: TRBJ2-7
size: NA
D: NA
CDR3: CASGSGRTGNEQYF
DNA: TGTGCTAGTGGTTCTGGACGGACGGGGAACGAGCAGTACTTC

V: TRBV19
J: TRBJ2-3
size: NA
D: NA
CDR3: CASSIALTGMRADTQYF
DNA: TGTGCCAGTAGTATAGCCCTAACAGGGATGAGAGCAGATACGCAGTATTTT

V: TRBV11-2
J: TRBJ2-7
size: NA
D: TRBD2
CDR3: CASSLDAAGNYEQYF
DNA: TGTGCCAGCAGCTTAGATGCAGCGGGGAACTACGAGCAGTACTTC

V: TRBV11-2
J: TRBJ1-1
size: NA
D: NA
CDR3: CASSLTGFNTEAFF
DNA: TGTGCCAGCAGCTTAACTGGCTTTAACACTGAAGCTTTCTTT

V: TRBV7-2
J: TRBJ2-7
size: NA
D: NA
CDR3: CASSFGLSYEQYF
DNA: TGTGCCAGCAGCTTTGGACTGTCGTACGAGCAGTACTTC

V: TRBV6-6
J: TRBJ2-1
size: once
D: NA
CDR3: CASSYGQNEQFF
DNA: TGTGCCAGCAGTTATGGGCAGAATGAGCAGTTCTTC

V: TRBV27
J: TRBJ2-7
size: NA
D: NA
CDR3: CTTKDTLSYEQYF
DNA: TGTACAACTAAAGACACTCTCTCCTACGAGCAGTACTTC

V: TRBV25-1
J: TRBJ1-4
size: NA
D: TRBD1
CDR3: CASTYGQGAEELFF
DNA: TGTGCCAGCACCTACGGACAGGGGGCCGAGGAACTGTTTTTT

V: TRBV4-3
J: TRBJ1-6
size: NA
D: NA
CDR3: CASSQIKDASSPLHF
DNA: TGCGCCAGCAGCCAGATAAAGGACGCATCTTCACCCCTCCACTTT

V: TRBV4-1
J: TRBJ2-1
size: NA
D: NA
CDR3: CASSQGRGGNEQFF
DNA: TGCGCCAGCAGCCAAGGCAGGGGAGGCAATGAGCAGTTCTTC

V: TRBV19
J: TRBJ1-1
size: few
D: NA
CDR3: CASSMALNTEAFF
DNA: TGTGCCAGTAGTATGGCCTTGAACACTGAAGCTTTCTTT

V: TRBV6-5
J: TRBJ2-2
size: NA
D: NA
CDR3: CASGESNTGELFF
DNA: TGTGCCAGCGGGGAGTCGAACACCGGGGAGCTGTTTTTT

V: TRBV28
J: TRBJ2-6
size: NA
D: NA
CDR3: CASSFYSSGANVLTF
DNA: TGTGCCAGCAGTTTTTACAGCTCTGGGGCCAACGTCCTGACTTTC

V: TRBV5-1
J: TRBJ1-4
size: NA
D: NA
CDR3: CASSLYVGDEKLFF
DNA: TGCGCCAGCAGCTTGTATGTTGGGGATGAAAAACTGTTTTTT

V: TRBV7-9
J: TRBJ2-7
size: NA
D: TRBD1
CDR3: CASSLVAGQGYEQYF
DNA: TGTGCCAGCAGCTTAGTCGCGGGACAGGGGTACGAGCAGTACTTC